The entry that follows covers one T cell receptor beta chain sequence. This table comes from immunoSEQ multiplex PCR, and its TCRdb copy is limited to in-frame clones, with some not included. In the table there are roughly 160,000 clones, around 83% of which are singletons. This entry comes from a study of blood T cell repertoires in COVID-19. V shed 5 bases, J shed 3 bases, and the junction held 7 bases outside the gene matches. The CDR3 runs to 15 residues. Germline V gene data show CDR1 as SGHTA and CDR2 as FQGNSA. The specimen was peripheral blood. This chain joins TRBV7-2 and TRBJ1-1, with 9 positions matching TRBD1. This TCR was sampled from a man in his forties or fifties with active or convalescent COVID-19. Written as DNA, the CDR3 is TGTGCCAGCAGCATACGAGGGACAGGGCACACTGAAGCTTTCTTT. This translates into CASSIRGTGHTEAFF.